This is a list of T cell receptor beta chains from one sample in a study of PD-L1 blockade in urothelial cancer. The assay was immunoSEQ multiplex PCR, and TCRdb's table has in-frame clones only and misses some. Of just under 30,000 clones detected, more than 70% appear once; the ten largest clones hold less than 4%. This sample comprised PBMCs, obtained around atezolizumab (anti-PD-L1) treatment. The source of these receptors is a man aged 50 to 59 with urothelial cancer. Both conserved end residues are part of each CDR3. The D gene is left open where the match is weak. For some rows the clone size is stated as once, few or many, or as a class when expanded; others skip it.

13	NA	TRBJ2-7	NA	TRBV7-3	CASSLDFTYEQYF	TGTGCCAGCAGCCTGGACTTTACCTACGAGCAGTACTTC
17	TRBD2	TRBJ2-7	few	TRBV7-2	CASSLYPREREGVEQYF	TGTGCCAGCAGCTTATATCCTCGCGAGCGGGAGGGCGTGGAGCAGTACTTC
16	NA	TRBJ2-5	NA	TRBV5-3	CARSLAMAGVKETQYF	TGTGCCAGAAGCTTGGCAATGGCAGGGGTAAAAGAGACCCAGTACTTC
15	NA	TRBJ1-1	NA	TRBV6-1	CASSPRGGTNTEAFF	TGTGCCAGCAGTCCCCGGGGAGGGACGAACACTGAAGCTTTCTTT
20	TRBD2	TRBJ2-3	NA	TRBV19	CASSATGTSGRAWGTDTQYF	TGTGCCAGTAGTGCCACCGGGACTAGCGGGAGGGCCTGGGGCACAGATACGCAGTATTTT
16	TRBD1	TRBJ1-1	NA	TRBV10-3	CAISESSWTGLPEAFF	TGTGCCATCAGTGAGTCGAGCTGGACAGGGCTCCCTGAAGCTTTCTTT
15	TRBD1	TRBJ2-2	NA	TRBV9	CASSLRTGDTGELFF	TGTGCCAGCAGCCTCCGGACAGGGGACACCGGGGAGCTGTTTTTT
12	NA	TRBJ1-2	once	TRBV29-1	CSWEDGGYGYTF	TGCAGTTGGGAGGATGGCGGCTATGGCTACACCTTC
16	TRBD1	TRBJ2-7	NA	TRBV6-6	CASSYSQDRGLGEQYF	TGTGCCAGCAGTTACTCACAGGACAGGGGGCTTGGAGAGCAGTACTTC
17	TRBD2	TRBJ2-2	NA	TRBV19	CASFGVPGGGINGELFF	TGTGCCAGCTTCGGGGTCCCGGGGGGGGGTATCAACGGGGAGCTGTTTTTT
15	TRBD1	TRBJ1-2	NA	TRBV7-9	CASSTETGKIDGYTF	TGTGCCAGCAGCACGGAGACAGGGAAAATAGATGGCTACACCTTC
11	NA	TRBJ2-7	once	TRBV29-1	CSVEDGGGPIF	TGCAGCGTTGAAGATGGGGGGGGGCCTATATTC
20	TRBD1	TRBJ2-7	NA	TRBV7-8	CASSLAVGQGFLPLGYEQYF	TGTGCCAGCAGCTTAGCGGTTGGACAGGGTTTTCTCCCCCTCGGCTACGAGCAGTACTTC
16	TRBD1	TRBJ1-2	NA	TRBV30	CAWSVKGGQANYGYTF	TGTGCCTGGAGTGTTAAAGGGGGCCAAGCTAACTATGGCTACACCTTC
13	TRBD1	TRBJ1-2	NA	TRBV6-6	CASNRDRESGYTF	TGTGCCAGCAACCGGGACAGGGAATCTGGCTACACCTTC
15	TRBD1	TRBJ2-7	NA	TRBV28	CASSYSGTGDSEQYF	TGTGCCAGCAGTTATTCCGGGACAGGGGACTCCGAGCAGTACTTC
13	NA	TRBJ2-1	NA	TRBV5-1	CASSFTPGYEQFF	TGCGCCAGCAGCTTTACCCCAGGATATGAGCAGTTCTTC
18	TRBD2	TRBJ2-1	NA	TRBV7-6	CASSLEASGGAEYYEQFF	TGTGCCAGCAGCTTAGAAGCTAGCGGGGGGGCCGAATATTATGAGCAGTTCTTC
16	NA	TRBJ2-2	NA	TRBV18	CASSPQGNKNTGELFF	TGTGCCAGCTCACCTCAGGGAAACAAGAACACCGGGGAGCTGTTTTTT
19	TRBD2	TRBJ2-1	NA	TRBV5-6	CASSPVGLAGGGGYNEQFF	TGTGCCAGCAGTCCCGTCGGACTAGCGGGAGGGGGGGGGTACAATGAGCAGTTCTTC
15	TRBD1	TRBJ2-7	NA	TRBV10-3	CAIRTGTALSYEQYF	TGTGCCATCAGAACCGGGACAGCCCTCTCCTACGAGCAGTACTTC
17	NA	TRBJ2-3	NA	TRBV27	CASALLGRSPTRDTQYF	TGTGCCAGCGCCCTTTTGGGTCGGAGCCCCACAAGAGATACGCAGTATTTT
15	NA	TRBJ2-7	NA	TRBV6-6	CASIPRQDSWYEQYF	TGTGCCAGCATTCCACGACAGGACTCTTGGTACGAGCAGTACTTC
16	TRBD2	TRBJ2-5	NA	TRBV12-5	CASGLVSGGRGETQYF	TGTGCTAGTGGTTTGGTCAGTGGGGGGAGGGGAGAGACCCAGTACTTC
15	TRBD1	TRBJ1-3	once	TRBV5-1	CASRMGTGSGNTIYF	TGCGCCAGCAGGATGGGGACAGGTAGTGGAAACACCATATATTTT
15	NA	TRBJ2-3	NA	TRBV5-1	CASSTSTVTTDTQYF	TGCGCCAGCAGCACATCGACAGTCACCACAGATACGCAGTATTTT
18	TRBD1	TRBJ2-7	NA	TRBV9	CASSPTRPGTGGSYEQYF	TGTGCCAGCAGCCCGACCCGACCCGGGACAGGGGGCTCCTACGAGCAGTACTTC
14	TRBD1	TRBJ1-2	NA	TRBV6-6	CASSYSGQTYGYTF	TGTGCCAGCAGTTACTCGGGACAGACATATGGCTACACCTTC
14	TRBD1	TRBJ2-7	NA	TRBV6-5	CASSLGQGPYEQYF	TGTGCCAGCAGTTTGGGACAGGGTCCCTACGAGCAGTACTTC
13	NA	TRBJ1-5	NA	TRBV7-2	CASSHKGGSPQHF	TGTGCCAGCAGCCACAAAGGGGGATCGCCCCAGCATTTT